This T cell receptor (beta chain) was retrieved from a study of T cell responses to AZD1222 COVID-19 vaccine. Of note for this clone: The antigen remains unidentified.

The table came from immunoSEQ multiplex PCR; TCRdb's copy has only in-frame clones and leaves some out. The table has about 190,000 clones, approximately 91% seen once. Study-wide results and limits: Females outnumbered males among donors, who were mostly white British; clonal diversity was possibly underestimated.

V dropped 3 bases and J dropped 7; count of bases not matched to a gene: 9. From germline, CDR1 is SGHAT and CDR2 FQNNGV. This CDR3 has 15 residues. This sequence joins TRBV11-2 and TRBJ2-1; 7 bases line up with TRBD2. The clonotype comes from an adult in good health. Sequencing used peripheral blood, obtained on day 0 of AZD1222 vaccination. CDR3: CASSFGALADNEQFF. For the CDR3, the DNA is TGTGCCAGCAGCTTCGGGGCGCTAGCGGATAATGAGCAGTTCTTC.